Listed below are T cell receptor beta chains from one sample, sequenced in a study of T-cell reconstitution after alpha-beta-depleted transplantation in children. TCRdb redid the calling of the PCR reads with MiXCR, one entry per CDR3 protein. The table lists over 550,000 distinct CDR3 sequences, roughly a tenth of them singletons. This specimen consisted of PBMCs from the stem cell graft donor, obtained from the stem cell graft. These TCRs come from a human donor who donated a stem cell graft to a child with acute myeloid leukemia. CDR3s leave out the opening cysteine and the closing phenylalanine or tryptophan. Fields, in order: J gene, V gene, CDR3 protein.

>TRBJ2-4|TRBV7-2
ASSLVVQNIQY
>TRBJ1-1|TRBV29-1
SVGDLQTNTEAF
>TRBJ1-2|TRBV20-1
SARVGELRGGGYT
>TRBJ2-3|TRBV6-5
ASSIFPSVDTQY
>TRBJ2-3|TRBV6-2/TRBV6-3
ASSSLGGRADTQY
>TRBJ2-1|TRBV28
ASRLPGQGRDNEQF
>TRBJ2-1|TRBV7-2
ASRRLSTSYNEQF
>TRBJ1-1|TRBV9
ASSWGGEEAF
>TRBJ2-7|TRBV28
ASSKRLAGDYEQY
>TRBJ2-6|TRBV30
AWSGVVGLAGANVLT
>TRBJ2-1|TRBV20-1
SAVRAGGPNNEQF
>TRBJ2-2|TRBV5-1
ASFQGYSGIANTGELF
>TRBJ2-7|TRBV6-2/TRBV6-3
ASNLGRTGAYEQY
>TRBJ2-3|TRBV6-4
ASSDYFTDTQY
>TRBJ2-2|TRBV19
ASTSGMNTGELF
>TRBJ1-1|TRBV9
ASSVEVLTEAF